One sample yielded the 10 T cell receptor beta chains listed below, sequenced in a study of blood T cell repertoires in COVID-19. Method: immunoSEQ multiplex PCR; TCRdb's copy keeps in-frame clones and lacks some. This sample has under 250,000 clones, with roughly 80% found just once. Source material: peripheral blood. Every receptor here comes from a woman aged 18-30 years with acute or convalescent COVID-19.

The chain is built from TRBV18 and TRBJ1-2; no clear D gene. The CDR3 runs to 14 residues. Germline lookup yields CDR1 KGHSH and CDR2 LQKENI. Trimming removed 6 bases at V and 2 bases at J, with 13 bases between. The CDR3 reads CASSRSNENYGYTF. The CDR3 region has the DNA TGTGCCAGCTCGCGCTCCAATGAAAACTATGGCTACACCTTC. Full variable domain (rest looked up from reference TRBV18 and TRBJ1-2): NAGVMQNPRHLVRRRGQEARLRCSPMKGHSHVYWYRQLPEEGLKFMVYLQKENIIDESGMPKERFSAEFPKEGPSILRIQQVVRGDSAAYFCASSRSNENYGYTFGSGTRLTVV.

This clone has only a few counts. The chain is built from TRBV6-2 or TRBV6-3 and TRBJ2-7, with 13 positions matching TRBD2. The CDR3 sequence is 14 residues long. CDR1 MNHEY and CDR2 SVGEGT come from the germline V gene. Trimming removed 6 bases from V and 2 bases from J; junction bases left unmatched: 1. In DNA, the CDR3 is TGTGCCAGCAGCGGACTAGCGGGAGCCTACGAGCAGTACTTC. It translates to CASSGLAGAYEQYF.

The chain is built from TRBV19 and TRBJ1-1; D is ambiguous. The germline V gene has CDR1 LNHDA and CDR2 SQIVND (reference sequence). This CDR3 comprises 12 residues. Trimming cost V 6 bases and J 1 base, with 6 bases left between them. CDR3 coding DNA: TGTGCCAGTAGCCCCCAGAACACTGAAGCTTTCTTT. It translates to CASSPQNTEAFF.

This clone was detected only once. CDR3 sequence: CSVEDMGRGGTGELFF. The CDR3, as DNA: TGCAGCGTTGAAGATATGGGCAGAGGGGGCACCGGGGAGCTGTTTTTT. This chain joins TRBV29-1 and TRBJ2-2; a possible D gene is TRBD1 (6 bases). V was clipped by 0 bases and J by 4 bases, with 15 bases between them. CDR1 and CDR2 (germline): SQVTM, ANQGSEA. The CDR3 loop spans 16 amino acids.

The chain employs TRBV27 and TRBJ2-1; TRBD2 agrees at 7 bases. CDR3 length: 17 residues. Losses at the gene ends were 3 bases for V and 10 bases for J; bases not matched to a gene: 18. Germline V gene data show CDR1 as MNHEY and CDR2 as SMNVEV (reference sequence). The CDR3 DNA is TGTGCCAGCAGTTTCGACGCGCGGGGGATGGGGTTTGGGGAGCAGTTCTTC. As protein: CASSFDARGMGFGEQFF.

This rearrangement joins TRBV28 to TRBJ2-1; D is perhaps TRBD2 (5 bases). CDR3 length: 16 residues. V lost 7 bases and J lost 3, with 19 bases in between. Germline V CDR1 and CDR2: MDHEN, SYDVKM. CDR3 residues: CASNFEGSVLYNEQFF. CDR3 nucleotides: TGTGCCAGCAACTTCGAGGGTTCGGTTCTCTACAATGAGCAGTTCTTC.

This clone was seen a single time. This chain links TRBV15 with TRBJ1-1; TRBD1 aligns across 8 bases. Germline CDR1 and CDR2: LNHNV and YYDKDF (reference sequence). This CDR3 contains 15 residues. Germline trimming cut 6 bases from V and 4 bases from J; bases unmatched to any gene: 10. The CDR3 sequence is CATSHPGQGGTEAFF. CDR3 sequence (DNA): TGTGCCACCAGTCATCCCGGACAGGGCGGCACTGAAGCTTTCTTT.

The chain has TRBV6-5 and TRBJ1-6; a weak D match, TRBD1 (5 bases). The CDR3 runs to 16 residues. V was cut by 4 bases and J by 2 bases, with 12 bases left in between. The germline V gene has CDR1 MNHEY and CDR2 SVGAGI. Written as DNA, the CDR3 is TGTGCCAGCAGTTTAACCCAGACAGCCTATAATTCACCCCTCCACTTT. Translated: CASSLTQTAYNSPLHF.

The J gene is TRBJ2-3, the V gene TRBV9, with TRBD1 identical over 11 bases. The germline CDR1 and CDR2 sequences are SGDLS and YYNGEE. Trimming cost V 0 bases and J 5 bases; bases outside gene matches: 2. The CDR3 contains 15 residues. The CDR3 DNA reads as TGTGCCAGCAGCGTAGAGGGGACAGGGGGAGATACGCAGTATTTT. Its protein is CASSVEGTGGDTQYF.

The gene calls are TRBV27 and TRBJ1-2, with D tentatively TRBD1 (6 bases). The CDR3 is made up of 15 amino acids. Germline-derived CDR1 and CDR2 are MNHEY and SMNVEV (reference sequence). V was trimmed by 5 bases and J by 4 bases, leaving 17 bases between them. CDR3 amino acids: CASSRDSGAGYGYTF. In nucleotides, the CDR3 is TGTGCCAGCAGTAGGGATTCAGGGGCCGGCTATGGCTACACCTTC.